A single T cell receptor (beta chain) is shown here with its context. What it recognizes is unknown. The data were obtained in a study of cytomegalovirus exposure and HLA in healthy donors. Study outcomes and limitations: TCR beta chains numbering 164 were designated cytomegalovirus-associated. The classifier was said to identify cytomegalovirus status with high specificity and sensitivity.

The donors were part of the 120-subject validation cohort, which stood apart from the roughly 670-subject first cohort. V lost 0 bases, J lost 10 bases, and 16 bases lay in between. CDR1 LNHNV and CDR2 YYDKDF come from the germline V gene (reference sequence). There are 15 residues in the CDR3. Generated by immunoSEQ multiplex PCR, the TCRdb table keeps only in-frame clones and is missing some. The table shows approximately 210,000 clones, with almost 90% occurring only once. The V gene is TRBV15, the J gene TRBJ2-1; TRBD2 is a possible D gene (7 bases). Input material: PBMCs. This receptor was obtained from a woman aged 18-35 years in good health and CMV-seronegative. Written as DNA, the CDR3 is TGTGCCACCAGCAGAGATCGGGGGGTTGGGGGCGAGCAGTTCTTC. Encoded protein: CATSRDRGVGGEQFF.